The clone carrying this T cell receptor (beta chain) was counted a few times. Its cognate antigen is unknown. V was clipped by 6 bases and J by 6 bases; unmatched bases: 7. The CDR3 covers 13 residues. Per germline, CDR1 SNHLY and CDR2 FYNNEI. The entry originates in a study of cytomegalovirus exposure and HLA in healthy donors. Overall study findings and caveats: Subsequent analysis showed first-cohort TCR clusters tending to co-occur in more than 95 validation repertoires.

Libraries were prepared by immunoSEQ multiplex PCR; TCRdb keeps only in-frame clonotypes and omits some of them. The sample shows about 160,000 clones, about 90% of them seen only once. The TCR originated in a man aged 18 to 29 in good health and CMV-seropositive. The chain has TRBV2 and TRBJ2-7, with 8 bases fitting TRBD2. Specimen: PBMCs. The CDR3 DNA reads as TGTGCCAGCAGACTCGGACTAGCTGCCGAGCAGTACTTC. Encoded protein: CASRLGLAAEQYF.